The present T cell receptor beta chain was sequenced within a study of blood T cell repertoires in COVID-19. Deletions cut 4 bases from V and 5 bases from J, with 8 bases between. CDR3 size: 12 residues. Germline V CDR1 and CDR2: LGHNA, YNFKEQ. Only in-frame clones appear in the TCRdb table, and some are missing; sequencing was by immunoSEQ multiplex PCR. The repertoire holds fewer than 90,000 clones, with just under 80% as singletons. The source material was peripheral blood. The receptor was isolated from a man aged 65-85 years with COVID-19, enrolled during active disease. V is TRBV4-2 and J is TRBJ2-5, with unresolved D. This chain's CDR3 is CASSPPGETQYF. CDR3 nucleotides: TGTGCCAGCAGCCCCCCCGGGGAGACCCAGTACTTC.